This T cell receptor beta chain was documented in a study of vaccination and CD4 T cells after COVID-19. Described treatment: roughly 11-day PBMC culture with coronavirus spike peptide pools or control peptides (ViraFEST assay). Peptide pools at around 10 ug/ml stimulated 2 million or so PBMCs per well with 10 IU/ml IL-2. An Oncomine TCR Beta short-read assay was used to sequence the DNA from cultured CD4+ T cells. TCRdb re-called the PCR reads through MiXCR, storing one row per CDR3 protein. This table has 9,500 to 15,000 distinct CDR3 sequences, around 20% appearing once. V was cut by 3 bases and J by 3 bases, with 6 bases left in between. The CDR3 is 12 amino acids. The V gene's germline CDR1 is WNHNN and CDR2 SYGVQD (reference sequence). This clonotype was counted between two and nine times. What it binds is not known.

The chain uses TRBV10-1 and TRBJ2-7; D not certain. This specimen consisted of CD4+ T cells from blood, cultured in vitro, obtained before SARS-CoV-2 vaccination. This receptor was obtained from a human donor who received a COVID-19 vaccine. CDR3 amino acids: CASSDAFYEQYF. CDR3 sequence (DNA): TGCGCCAGCAGTGACGCGTTCTACGAGCAGTACTTC.